This passage covers 18 T cell receptor beta chains from one sample sequenced in a study of cytomegalovirus exposure and HLA in healthy donors. This PCR relied on a set of 60 Vbeta primers and 13 Jbeta primers. Profiling relied on immunoSEQ multiplex PCR, and the TCRdb table lists in-frame clones only, not all of them. Of more than 100,000 clones detected, 80% appear once; the ten largest clones hold 7.5% to 9%. Sequenced: PBMCs. All receptors come from a female donor in good health and CMV-seropositive.

The chain couples TRBV30 to TRBJ2-2; TRBD1 matches 8 bases. The CDR3 is 14 residues long. V shed 5 bases and J 0 bases; nucleotides not matched to a gene: 2. The V gene's germline CDR1 is GTSNPN and CDR2 SVGIG (reference sequence). DNA of the CDR3: TGTGCCTGGGACAGGGGCTCGAACACCGGGGAGCTGTTTTTT. Translation: CAWDRGSNTGELFF.

Only one count was recorded for this clone. The chain carries TRBV5-1 and TRBJ2-7, with 7 bases matching TRBD1. Germline V gene data show CDR1 as SGHRS and CDR2 as YFSETQ. The CDR3 totals 15 residues. J gave up 3 bases and V 0 bases, and 6 bases lay outside the gene matches. CDR3: CASSLEGDSNYEQYF. The DNA for the CDR3 is TGCGCCAGCAGCTTGGAAGGGGACAGCAACTACGAGCAGTACTTC.

The table lists this clone with a few counts. The CDR3 region has the DNA TGTGCCAGCGCGAGTCCCGGCGGTAACTATGGCTACACCTTC. It is translated as CASASPGGNYGYTF. The chain recombines TRBV28 with TRBJ1-2; no definite D call. The CDR3 length is 14 residues. V was clipped by 8 bases and J by 1 base, with 14 bases between them. Looked up from germline, CDR1 is MDHEN and CDR2 is SYDVKM.

The gene calls are TRBV5-1 and TRBJ1-4, with D possibly matching TRBD1 (6 bases). Germline V gives CDR1 SGHRS, CDR2 YFSETQ. Between the trimmed V and J ends, which lost 1 base and 7 bases, there was a span of 11 bases. The CDR3 runs to 14 residues. In DNA, the CDR3 is TGCGCCAGCAGCTTGCAGGGGTGGGGTGAAAAACTGTTTTTT. Protein: CASSLQGWGEKLFF.

The rearrangement links TRBV5-1 to TRBJ1-5, with TRBD1 as a possible D gene (6 bases). Germline values: CDR1 SGHRS, CDR2 YFSETQ. The CDR3 spans 16 residues. The ends were cut back, 0 bases at V and 0 bases at J, with 10 bases in the middle. CDR3 protein: CASSLGTDSSNQPQHF. CDR3 nucleotide sequence: TGCGCCAGCAGCTTGGGGACAGATAGTAGCAATCAGCCCCAGCATTTT.

The rearrangement uses TRBV27 and TRBJ2-5; 11 bases are shared with TRBD2. This CDR3 is 17 amino acids long. CDR1 is MNHEY, CDR2 SMNVEV, per germline (reference sequence). The trim removed 6 bases at V and 5 bases at J, leaving 14 bases unmatched. The DNA for the CDR3 is TGTGCCAGCAGACTCTCTAGCGGGGGGCCCCCCCGGGAGACCCAGTACTTC. Its protein is CASRLSSGGPPRETQYF.

The J gene is TRBJ1-3, the V gene TRBV11-2, with 9 bases fitting TRBD1. The ends lost 6 bases at V and 7 bases at J; junction bases unmatched: 4. Germline lookup yields CDR1 SGHAT and CDR2 FQNNGV. The CDR3 covers 13 residues. The CDR3 nucleotides are TGTGCCAGCAGTTCGGACAGGGGCAACACCATATATTTT. Amino acids: CASSSDRGNTIYF.

The chain is built from TRBV27 and TRBJ2-3; no reliable D call. Germline V gives CDR1 MNHEY, CDR2 SMNVEV (reference sequence). Trimming removed 2 bases from V and 0 bases from J, with 15 bases in between. This CDR3 is built from 17 residues. CDR3 coding DNA: TGTGCCAGCAGTTTAGGTGCCCCATCTATCAGCACAGATACGCAGTATTTT. Protein: CASSLGAPSISTDTQYF.

V usage is TRBV27 and J usage is TRBJ2-7, with 11 positions matching TRBD2. This CDR3 comprises 15 residues. The J segment lost 4 bases and the V segment lost 5 bases, leaving 7 bases of the junction unmatched. Germline lookup yields CDR1 MNHEY and CDR2 SMNVEV (reference sequence). CDR3 sequence reads: CASSLRLAGSYEQYF. CDR3 nucleotides: TGTGCCAGCAGTCTTCGACTAGCGGGGTCTTACGAGCAGTACTTC.

The rearrangement links TRBV5-4 to TRBJ1-4, with D perhaps TRBD1 (5 bases). Trimming cost V 0 bases and J 0 bases, with 9 bases left between them. Germline CDR1 and CDR2: SGHNT and YYREEE (reference sequence). The length of the CDR3 is 16 residues. The DNA for the CDR3 is TGTGCCAGCAGCTTGGAAAGGGGTGCAACTAATGAAAAACTGTTTTTT. Protein product: CASSLERGATNEKLFF. Together with reference TRBV5-4 and TRBJ1-4, the CDR3 gives the full variable domain: ETGVTQSPTHLIKTRGQQVTLRCSSQSGHNTVSWYQQALGQGPQFIFQYYREEENGRGNFPPRFSGLQFPNYSSELNVNALELDDSALYLCASSLERGATNEKLFFGSGTQLSVL.

The chain links TRBV7-2 to TRBJ2-5, with D possibly matching TRBD2 (6 bases). The J call is uncertain, as TRBJ2-7 better fits the DNA end. There are 14 residues in the CDR3. From germline, CDR1 is SGHTA and CDR2 FQGNSA. The DNA of the CDR3 is TGTGCCAGCAGGTTTGGAGGGAGCTCCTACGAGCAGTACTTC. It codes for CASRFGGSSYEQYF.

This rearrangement joins TRBV5-1 to TRBJ2-2; 7 positions match TRBD2. This CDR3 has 13 residues. J was trimmed by 1 base and V by 9 bases; bases with no gene match: 3. Germline CDR1 reads SGHRS; CDR2 reads YFSETQ. The CDR3 loop reads CATGGENTGELFF. The CDR3 DNA is TGCGCCACTGGGGGGGAGAACACCGGGGAGCTGTTTTTT.

The CDR3 bases are TGCAGCGTTGAAGGACAGGGGGCAGAAGAAAAACTGTTTTTT. Its translation is CSVEGQGAEEKLFF. The chain recombines TRBV29-1 with TRBJ1-4; 10 nucleotides line up with TRBD1. Germline-derived CDR1 and CDR2 are SQVTM and ANQGSEA. The CDR3 loop spans 14 amino acids. Trimming removed 1 base from V and 8 bases from J; junction bases left unmatched: 4.

This chain uses TRBV11-2 with TRBJ2-5; D remains ambiguous. Germline V gene sequence: CDR1 SGHAT, CDR2 FQNNGV. Trimming pared 4 bases from V and 4 bases from J, leaving 4 bases between. This CDR3 has 11 amino acids. In DNA, the CDR3 is TGTGCCAGCAGCTCCGGAGAGACCCAGTACTTC. Its translation: CASSSGETQYF.

The CDR3 nucleotides are TGCGCCAGCAGCCAAGATGTCCAGGTCGCCGGAAACACCATATATTTT. Its translation: CASSQDVQVAGNTIYF. J is TRBJ1-3 and V is TRBV4-3; D ambiguous. The germline V gene encodes CDR1 LGHNA and CDR2 YSLEER. Trimming left V 0 bases short and J 4 bases short, with 13 bases between. This CDR3 is built from 16 residues.

This clone was seen only a few times. The chain recombines TRBV7-9 with TRBJ2-7; a possible D gene is TRBD1 (6 bases). Trimming took 5 bases from V and 0 from J, leaving 11 bases between them. The CDR3 consists of 14 residues. The germline gives CDR1 SEHNR, CDR2 FQNEAQ (reference sequence). The chain's CDR3 is CASSVTGPSYEQYF. CDR3 DNA: TGTGCCAGCAGCGTGACAGGACCCTCCTACGAGCAGTACTTC.

This rearrangement joins TRBV27 to TRBJ2-1; 11 nucleotides align to TRBD2. V trimming: 5 bases; J trimming: 0 bases; junction bases outside the gene matches: 12. The germline CDR1 and CDR2 sequences are MNHEY and SMNVEV (reference sequence). The CDR3 contains 19 residues. The CDR3 nucleotides are TGTGCCAGCAGTGGGCCCGGGACTAGCGGACCCAGCTCCTACAATGAGCAGTTCTTC. Protein product: CASSGPGTSGPSSYNEQFF.

A few counts support this clone. V and J are TRBV7-6 and TRBJ2-1; 10 nucleotides match TRBD1. The CDR3 extends over 18 amino acids. V lost 5 bases and J lost 0; bases outside the gene matches: 10. Germline-derived CDR1 and CDR2 are SGHVS and FNYEAQ. CDR3 nucleotide sequence: TGTGCCAGCAGCCGGTGGACAGGGGGAATGGGCTCCTACAATGAGCAGTTCTTC. It specifies CASSRWTGGMGSYNEQFF.